The TCR beta chain described here comes from a study of cytomegalovirus exposure and HLA in healthy donors (dated 2017 in TCRdb). About the study as a whole: In an earlier analysis of around 540 of the donors, 250 to 350 Gb of sequence data and 117 million unique TCR beta sequences from about 179 million T cells were reported. In an earlier analysis of more than 550 of the donors, high-throughput TCR beta sequencing was used to judge whether each TCR beta V gene segment behaved as functional or pseudogenic. Besides the first cohort of around 670 subjects, a separate validation cohort made up of about 120 different subjects was used. Across some 400 genotyped donors of the cohort, an average of about 220,000 unique TCR beta nucleotide sequences per donor were sequenced, and approximately 17% of those sequences were non-productive. An early release that covered more than 550 HLA-typed donors contained approximately 300 gigabases of sequencing data and tens of millions of unique TCR sequences. Rather than using new phenotypic data, the later analysis identified candidate immune exposures from TCR beta sequences and from how often those sequences occurred across donors. Donor age, sex, ethnicity and CMV serostatus were compiled alongside the repertoire data. All discovery cohort repertoires had been generated using a single sequencing platform. A handful of DR-DQ haplotypes were handled as single units for association and clustering because linkage in the cohort was strong. To predict cytomegalovirus infection status, the study combined high-throughput TCR immunosequencing, statistical association of individual TCRs with disease status, and machine learning. Genome-wide SNP genotypes for about 60% of the 666 donors were used in a later genetic analysis, which treated that subset as a discovery cohort. Class I and class II HLA loci were covered by the typing at four-digit resolution. Typing coverage differed by locus: A, B, C, DRB1 and DQB1 were typed in about 620-640 donors, DQA1 in approximately 520, DPA1 in over 600, and DPB1 in around 490. The study profiled the T cell repertoires of 500 to 800 subjects by immunosequencing and related them to cytomegalovirus serostatus. To study patterns of TCR occurrence, a later analysis re-analyzed previously published TCR beta repertoires from more than 550 donors and added high-resolution HLA genotyping. The study aimed to test whether cataloging public T cell receptors could reveal signatures of past pathogen exposure. Of the roughly 400 genotyped donors, 65% to 90% fell in the genetic ancestry cluster associated with self-reported Caucasian donors. Study-level results and caveats: Because HLA typing was unavailable for some donors at each locus, only the typed subset was used in association tests. This cohort had only TCR beta chains sequenced, and the lack of alpha or paired-chain data limited which features could be detected. Across donors, most TCR sequences were observed very rarely, whereas some public TCRs were present in many individuals. Because counts were too low, seventeen rarely observed V segments, including chromosome 9 orphons, were excluded from the earlier analysis of a few hundred of the donors. The study listed 164 TCR beta chains as associated with cytomegalovirus. A later genetic analysis associated a missense DCLRE1C variant with V-gene and J-gene trimming of TCR beta chains, and an independent cohort replicated the association. According to the authors, the approach could potentially be generalized to other disease states and immunological phenotypes. Presence/absence analyses assumed roughly uniform sequencing depth across donors, an assumption that may not hold. A later analysis found that most CMV-associated TCR beta chains appeared HLA-restricted, with HLA associations seemingly driven largely by CMV exposure. According to a later genetic analysis, donors in an Asian-associated ancestry cluster had fewer N-insertions in productive TCRs than the approximately 630-donor mean. The only immune exposure information available for the cohort was CMV serostatus. In vitro tests confirmed that a few of the cytomegalovirus-associated TCR beta chains recognize cytomegalovirus antigens. Correlated functional status among segregating V segments might reflect linkage disequilibrium, but an unknown experimental factor could not be ruled out. In a later analysis, HLA-associated TCR beta chains were found to be more clonally expanded and to have lower generation probabilities than equally common non-associated chains. Several of the top co-occurrence clusters appeared to be linked to parvovirus B19, influenza, CMV and Epstein-Barr virus, according to a later analysis. A further reported finding was that TCR beta sequences accurately predicted the HLA-A and HLA-B alleles for most subjects in the first cohort. Cytomegalovirus status was reported to be diagnosed by the classifier with high specificity and sensitivity in both the original and validation cohorts. In an earlier analysis of roughly 560 of the donors, most TCR beta V segments were observed in productive rearrangements about 87% or about 30% of the time, broadly matching IMGT annotations. According to a later analysis, TCR association rates differed among HLA loci, with DRB1 alleles showing the most associated TCRs and HLA-C alleles showing the fewest. When HLA alleles, especially DR and DQ, strongly co-occurred, TCR associations were difficult to assign to individual alleles. A later analysis associated approximately 17,000 TCR beta sequences with specific HLA alleles at a false discovery rate of 0.05. A cluster of highly shared sequence variants was judged likely to be a technical artifact of the sequencing pipeline.

The library was generated by the immunoSEQ multiplex PCR assay. The multiplex PCR relied on a mix of 60 forward primers for TCR Vbeta segments and 13 reverse primers for TCR Jbeta segments. Amplification of the CDR3 region of rearranged TCR beta genes was performed with a multiplex PCR assay on genomic DNA. Amplified TCR beta libraries were sequenced as 87-base-pair reads on the Illumina HiSeq System. The published analysis was carried out like this. A later analysis tallied around 80 million unique TCR beta chains across the 666 repertoires, and approximately 12 million of those chains were shared by two or more donors. To remove PCR and sequencing errors, raw reads were error-corrected and collapsed into unique sequences using a nearest-neighbor algorithm that merged closely related sequences. V, D and J gene segments were assigned by aligning CDR3 sequences to IMGT reference sequences. For a sequence to be retained, a match of at least six nucleotides was required to both a V gene segment and a J gene segment. A rearrangement was called productive if the CDR3 had no stop codons and remained in frame with V and J, and every other rearrangement was called non-productive. Following IMGT convention, CDR3 was defined as the stretch from the second conserved V-encoded cysteine to the conserved J-encoded phenylalanine. The earlier analysis of roughly 590 of the donors excluded sequences that lacked an unambiguous match to a single V gene segment. In an earlier analysis of roughly 600 of the donors, a V segment was called functional when productive rearrangements were above 56.7%, and segregating when the standard deviation between donors exceeded 5%. A statistical classification framework was built for diagnosing cytomegalovirus status from the catalog of TCR beta chain sequences. V and J gene assignment, in a later analysis, came from comparing TCR nucleotide sequences with IMGT/GENE-DB human TR gene sequences. In a later analysis, CDR3 sequences and most-parsimonious VDJ recombination scenarios were assigned using the TCRdist pipeline. A later analysis defined each TCR beta chain by its CDR3 amino acid sequence plus V-gene family, and excluded reads lacking a unique V-gene family. As a way to deal with suspected cross-contamination and a sequencing artifact, a later analysis dropped 450 to 600 nucleotide sequences that were highly shared and had low generation probability. In a later analysis, a clonal expansion index was calculated for each public chain from normalized within-repertoire ranks of inferred template counts. A later analysis computed generation probabilities with a VDJ recombination model fitted to out-of-frame rearrangements, and checked the results against IGoR. A later analysis scored TCR-TCR, TCR-HLA and TCR-CMV co-occurrence with hypergeometric tests, applying a repertoire-size bias correction to TCR pairs. A later analysis estimated false discovery rates by permuting HLA or CMV assignments 20 times. In a later analysis, co-occurring TCRs were grouped using DBSCAN, with TCRdist sequence similarity added in when clustering inside HLA-allele-positive subsets. Repertoires with fewer than 30,000 or more than 120,000 public chains, plus five repertoires with anomalous nucleotide sharing, were excluded from co-occurrence clustering. TCRdb took this table from immuneACCESS and kept in-frame rearrangements with V and J called. Such tables lack part of the clones; where checked against another copy, unresolved V genes explain under half of the gap, and the rest is unexplained. The D gene and trimming were derived from the DNA, and the V and J assignments and clone size from that table. This sample gives some 180,000 clones in total; roughly 78% of them show up just once. The ten top clones hold under 2% of the sample.

In total, approximately 610 healthy bone marrow donors made up the cohort. At the time of sampling, all cohort members were nominally healthy, though unrecorded immune exposures were likely present. The donor was CMV seronegative and was included in the group of a few hundred seronegative cohort members. Every donor gave a peripheral blood sample, and the peripheral blood mononuclear cells from that sample were used for TCR beta sequencing. Genomic DNA extraction from the blood cell samples was performed with the Qiagen DNeasy Blood Extraction Kit. In the case of this clone: The target of this receptor is not known. Base quality data are lacking; no much larger clone is found one base away.

Sequencing input: PBMCs. The source is a woman aged 25-40 years in good health and CMV-seronegative.

The sequenced DNA: TGCAGCGTTGCCCTCGACACGAACTCCTACGAGCAGTACTTC. This encodes CSVALDTNSYEQYF. This chain joins TRBV29-1 to TRBJ2-7; no D segment can be confidently identified. The germline V gene gives CDR1 as SQVTM and CDR2 as ANQGSEA. From the cysteine through the phenylalanine, the CDR3 covers 14 amino acids. The read is trimmed to its CDR3 DNA, 42 bases read in frame from base 1. Between the V and J ends, shortened by 4 bases and 0 bases respectively, the junction contains 13 bases.